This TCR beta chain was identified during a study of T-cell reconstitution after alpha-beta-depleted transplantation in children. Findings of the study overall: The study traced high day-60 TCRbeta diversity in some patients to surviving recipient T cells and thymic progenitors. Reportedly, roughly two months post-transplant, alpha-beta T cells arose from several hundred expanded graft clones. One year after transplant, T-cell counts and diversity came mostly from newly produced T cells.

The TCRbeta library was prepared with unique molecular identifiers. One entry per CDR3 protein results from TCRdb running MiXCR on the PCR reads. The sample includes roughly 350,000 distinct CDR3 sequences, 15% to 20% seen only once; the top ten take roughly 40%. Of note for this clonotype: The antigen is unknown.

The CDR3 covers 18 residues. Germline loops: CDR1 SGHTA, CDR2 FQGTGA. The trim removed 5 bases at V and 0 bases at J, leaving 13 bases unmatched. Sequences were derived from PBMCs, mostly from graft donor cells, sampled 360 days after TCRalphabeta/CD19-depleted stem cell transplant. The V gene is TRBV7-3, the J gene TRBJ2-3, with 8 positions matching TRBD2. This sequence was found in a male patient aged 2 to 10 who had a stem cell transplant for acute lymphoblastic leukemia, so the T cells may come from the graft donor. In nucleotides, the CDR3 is TGTGCCAGCAGCCCTATAGCGGGAACCTTCCCAAGCACAGATACGCAGTATTTT. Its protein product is CASSPIAGTFPSTDTQYF.